The following is a T cell receptor beta chain sequence with its context. There is no known antigen for this receptor. Nothing much larger sits one base from this clone, and base qualities are not available. The immunoSEQ Assay was used to sequence TCRbeta CDR3 regions. After extraction, genomic DNA underwent amplification by bias-controlled multiplex PCR, followed by high-throughput sequencing. Regarding the original processing steps: To quantify the absolute abundance of each unique TCRbeta CDR3 region, sequences were collapsed and filtered. Usable DNA was measured by amplifying reference genes present in all nucleated cells, and TCRbeta template counts were normalized to that usable DNA to estimate T cell fraction. Repertoire TCRs were annotated as SARS-CoV-2-specific when V gene, CDR3 amino acid sequence and J gene were exactly matched to a known reactive TCR set. The reference SARS-CoV-2 TCR set came from MIRA and was filtered for enrichment in COVID-19-positive ImmuneCODE repertoires, removing public or cross-reactive TCRs. Drawing on the MIRA antigens, annotated TCRs were analysed further at the level of specific ORF or position within ORF. Breadth was defined as annotated unique rearrangements over total unique productive rearrangements; depth was the summed frequency of those rearrangements. Group comparisons of TCR breadth used two-sided Wilcoxon rank-sum tests. TCRdb stores this immuneACCESS table with in-frame sequences only. Part of the clones is absent; in the studies checked, under half of the shortfall reflects unresolved V genes, and no reason is known for the rest. The V and J calls and clone size were taken over from that table, and D and trimming were inferred from the DNA. This sample is represented by 200,000 to 300,000 clones; 88% of them were singletons. The ten largest clonotypes hold around 10% of the sample.

In light of the paper, this sample's treatment or condition label describes: 15 to 20 received Ad26.COV2.S at low or high dose, single or two shots; several received placebo; per-sample allocation not given. Repertoires of vaccine and placebo recipients were sequenced from samples taken on day 63 after the first injection. Cohort 1b enrolled about two dozen adults aged 18-55 years at a single site in Boston, USA, between 29 July and 7 August 2020. Ad26.COV2.S consisted of a replication-incompetent adenovirus type 26 vector by which a prefusion-stabilized SARS-CoV-2 spike protein from the original Wuhan strain was expressed. This specimen comes from a study of Ad26.COV2.S vaccination and SARS-CoV-2 variants (dated by TCRdb to about 2021). The study in broad terms: Vaccine-arm donors were drawn from COV1001, a multicentre, randomized, double-blind, placebo-controlled phase I-IIa trial of Ad26.COV2.S in healthy adults. Ad26.COV2.S was administered intramuscularly at 5 x 10^10 or 1 x 10^11 viral particles, either as a single shot or as two shots given 56 days apart. The specificity and breadth of SARS-CoV-2-reactive T cell receptors after Ad26.COV2.S vaccination were assessed by TCRbeta repertoire sequencing. The TCR-sequenced set comprised around 32 samples: around 20 Ad26.COV2.S vaccine recipients, 5 placebo recipients and 8 SARS-CoV-2 convalescent individuals. Trial participants were randomized into five groups of five, in which low-dose or high-dose Ad26.COV2.S was given once or twice, or placebo was given on both occasions. Blinding of investigators to trial group allocation was maintained during experiments and outcome assessment. Points the paper makes about the study in general: The authors noted that the TCR breadth and depth analyses may have underestimated total T cell responses. Compared with placebo recipients, Ad26.COV2.S recipients showed higher spike-specific TCR breadth (P = 0.0014). Comparable non-spike TCR breadth was observed between vaccine and placebo recipients, consistent with only spike being contained in the vaccine. The study lacked the statistical power to compare responses across vaccine doses or regimens. After vaccination, substantial breadth of spike-specific CD8+ and CD4+ T cell responses was reported.

The CDR3, from cysteine to phenylalanine, totals 18 residues. Kept here is only the CDR3 DNA, which spans 54 bases and is read in frame from base 1. As encoded in the germline V gene (reference sequence), CDR1 is LGHDT while CDR2 is YNNKEL. Germline trimming amounts to 1 base on V and 2 bases on J, with 7 as the count of junction bases outside the gene matches. The sequence was obtained from a person aged 18-65 years who received the Ad26.COV2.S COVID-19 vaccine or a placebo. Here the chain combines TRBV3-1 (or the pseudogene TRBV3-2) and TRBJ2-7, with 14 bases aligning to TRBD2. The sequenced sample was peripheral blood, obtained in a trial of Ad26.COV2.S vaccine versus placebo. The DNA sequence is as follows: TGTGCCAGCAGCCAAGCCCGGACTAGCGGGGGGTCTACCTACGAGCAGTACTTC. The encoded protein is CASSQARTSGGSTYEQYF.